These 7 T cell receptor beta chains originate from one sample sequenced in a study of neurological immune-mediated disorders. TCRdb reprocessed the 5' RACE reads via MiXCR and lists one record per CDR3 protein. The sample consists of under 60,000 distinct CDR3 sequences, approximately 17% of them appearing once. Sequenced: PBMCs. The source of these receptors is a man in his sixties in good health.

This clonotype is categorized as medium-sized. The V and J genes are TRBV29-1 and TRBJ2-5; a weak D match, TRBD2 (6 bases). Germline V gene sequence: CDR1 SQVTM, CDR2 ANQGSEA. Between the trimmed V and J ends, which lost 6 bases and 5 bases, there was a span of 22 bases. The CDR3 is 15 residues long. CDR3 nucleotide sequence: TGCAGCGTCGCTCCGCTAGCGCAGCTGAGGGAGACCCAGTACTTC. Encoded protein: CSVAPLAQLRETQYF.

This clonotype has only a few counts. The chain combines TRBV28 with TRBJ2-7, with D possibly matching TRBD1 (6 bases). This CDR3 has 14 residues. CDR1 is MDHEN and CDR2 is SYDVKM in the germline V gene. Trimming removed 5 bases at V and 6 bases at J, with 17 bases between. The CDR3 sequence is CASSTTRGSGEQYF. For the CDR3, the DNA is TGTGCCAGCAGTACCACCAGGGGTTCGGGCGAGCAGTACTTC. The full variable domain, its missing parts supplied by reference TRBV28 and TRBJ2-7, is DVKVTQSSRYLVKRTGEKVFLECVQDMDHENMFWYRQDPGLGLRLIYFSYDVKMKEKGDIPEGYSVSREKKERFSLILESASTNQTSMYLCASSTTRGSGEQYFGPGTRLTVT.

This chain connects TRBV12-3 or TRBV12-4 to TRBJ2-7, with unresolved D. The CDR3 runs to 14 residues. The ends were cut back, 2 bases at V and 3 bases at J, with 11 bases in the middle. The CDR3 reads CASSLRQTVYEQYF. The CDR3 bases are TGTGCCAGCAGTTTACGGCAGACTGTCTACGAGCAGTACTTC.

This clonotype was detected ten times or more. The V and J genes are TRBV6-1 and TRBJ1-1; 12 bases are shared with TRBD1. This CDR3 spans 17 amino acids. CDR1 is MNHNS and CDR2 is SASEGT in the germline V gene. V shed 8 bases, J shed 13 bases, and the junction held 23 bases outside the gene matches. The CDR3: CASLLLRDRGHWGDDFF. Written as DNA, the CDR3 is TGTGCCAGCCTACTCCTCCGGGACAGGGGGCACTGGGGTGACGATTTCTTT.

This clonotype was picked up many times. V and J are TRBV14 and TRBJ2-2; D call uncertain. This CDR3 comprises 15 residues. V lost 0 bases to trimming and J lost 2 bases, with 7 bases between them. Germline CDR1 reads SGHDN; CDR2 reads FVKESK. For the CDR3, the DNA is TGTGCCAGCAGCCAAGAGCTTCCTAACACCGGGGAGCTGTTTTTT. This codes for CASSQELPNTGELFF. The full variable domain, with the rest looked up from reference TRBV14 and TRBJ2-2, is EAGVTQFPSHSVIEKGQTVTLRCDPISGHDNLYWYRRVMGKEIKFLLHFVKESKQDESGMPNNRFLAERTGGTYSTLKVQPAELEDSGVYFCASSQELPNTGELFFGEGSRLTVL.

V usage is TRBV12-3 or TRBV12-4 and J usage is TRBJ1-5; 7 nucleotides align to TRBD1. The CDR3 runs to 16 residues. Trimming at V came to 7 bases and at J to 3 bases, leaving 12 bases not matched to a gene. Written as DNA, the CDR3 is TGTGCCAGCACCTCAGGGGGGGCAGCTATCAATCAGCCCCAGCATTTT. As protein: CASTSGGAAINQPQHF.

At least ten counts were recorded for this clonotype. This rearrangement joins TRBV20-1 to TRBJ2-1, with TRBD2 matching 10 bases. Losses at the gene ends were 1 base for V and 7 bases for J; bases not matched to a gene: 7. CDR1 is DFQATT, CDR2 SNEGSKA, per germline (reference sequence). This CDR3 region has 15 residues. CDR3: CSARVGLAGENEQFF. CDR3 bases: TGCAGTGCTAGAGTTGGGCTAGCGGGAGAGAATGAGCAGTTCTTC.